The T cell receptor beta chain under discussion was sequenced for a study of control samples from healthy donors and cancer patients. Profiled with immunoSEQ multiplex PCR; TCRdb holds only in-frame clones, not every one. The data show tens of thousands of clones, about 81% seen once. The sequenced sample was PBMCs. The TCR originated in a man between 65 and 80 years old with lung cancer.

The CDR3 sequence: CASSLGDRESEAFF. As DNA, the CDR3 is TGCGCCAGCAGCTTGGGAGACAGGGAGTCGGAAGCTTTCTTT. The chain carries TRBV5-1 and TRBJ1-1; 7 bases are shared with TRBD1. The germline gives CDR1 SGHRS, CDR2 YFSETQ. V lost 0 bases, J lost 8 bases, and 7 bases stayed unmatched. The CDR3 contains 14 residues.